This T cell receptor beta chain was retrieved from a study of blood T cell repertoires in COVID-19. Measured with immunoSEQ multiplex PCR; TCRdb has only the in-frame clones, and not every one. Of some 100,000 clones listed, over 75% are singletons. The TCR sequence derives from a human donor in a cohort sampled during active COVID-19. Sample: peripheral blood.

This chain's CDR3 is CASSFRGTMETQYF. CDR3 in DNA: TGTGCCAGCAGCTTTAGGGGAACGATGGAGACCCAGTACTTC. The chain has TRBV7-9 and TRBJ2-5, with a possible D match to TRBD1 (5 bases). The CDR3 is made up of 14 amino acids. CDR1 and CDR2 (germline): SEHNR, FQNEAQ (reference sequence). The ends were cut back, 3 bases at V and 5 bases at J, with 13 bases in the middle.